Here is one T cell receptor beta chain with its context. Its antigen remains undetermined. Per-nucleotide qualities are absent, and no much larger clonotype sits a single base away. The method behind the library was the immunoSEQ multiplex PCR assay. The multiplex PCR relied on a mix of 60 forward primers for TCR Vbeta segments and 13 reverse primers for TCR Jbeta segments. Amplification of the CDR3 region of rearranged TCR beta genes was performed with a multiplex PCR assay on genomic DNA. The amplified TCR beta libraries were sequenced on the Illumina HiSeq System as 87-base-pair reads. Processing in the source paper ran as follows. In a later analysis, roughly 80 million unique TCR beta chains were counted across the 500 to 850 repertoires, and roughly 11 million of these chains were shared by at least two donors. Raw reads were error-corrected and collapsed into unique sequences by a nearest-neighbor algorithm in which closely related sequences were merged to remove PCR and sequencing errors. To assign V, D and J gene segments, CDR3 sequences were aligned to IMGT reference sequences. Each retained sequence needed at least a six-nucleotide match to both a V gene segment and a J gene segment. A rearrangement counted as productive if the CDR3 had no stop codons and remained in frame with V and J, and every other rearrangement counted as non-productive. CDR3 was defined by IMGT convention, running from the second conserved V-encoded cysteine to the conserved J-encoded phenylalanine. In an earlier analysis of around 640 of the donors, sequences lacking an unambiguous match to a single V gene segment were excluded. In an earlier analysis of a few hundred of the donors, V segments were called functional above 56.7% productive rearrangements and were called segregating when the between-donor standard deviation exceeded 5%. A statistical classification framework was built for diagnosing cytomegalovirus status from the catalog of TCR beta chain sequences. V and J gene assignment, in a later analysis, came from comparing TCR nucleotide sequences with IMGT/GENE-DB human TR gene sequences. The TCRdist pipeline was used in a later analysis to assign CDR3 sequences and most-parsimonious VDJ recombination scenarios. In a later analysis, every TCR beta chain was defined by the combination of its CDR3 amino acid sequence and its V-gene family, and reads without a unique V-gene family were dropped. A later analysis removed 500 to 650 highly shared, low-generation-probability nucleotide sequences to deal with suspected cross-contamination and a sequencing artifact. In a later analysis, a clonal expansion index was calculated for each public chain from normalized within-repertoire ranks of inferred template counts. In a later analysis, generation probabilities were computed with a VDJ recombination model fitted to out-of-frame rearrangements, and the resulting probabilities were checked against IGoR. In a later analysis, TCR-TCR, TCR-HLA and TCR-CMV co-occurrence was scored with hypergeometric tests, and a repertoire-size bias correction was applied to TCR pairs. In a later analysis, false discovery rates were estimated by permuting HLA or CMV assignments 20 times. In a later analysis, co-occurring TCRs were grouped using DBSCAN, with TCRdist sequence similarity added in when clustering inside HLA-allele-positive subsets. For co-occurrence clustering, repertoires with fewer than 30,000 or more than 120,000 public chains were excluded, along with five repertoires with anomalous nucleotide sharing. This is the immuneACCESS table as TCRdb keeps it, with only in-frame sequences that have V and J called. A part of the clones is gone; compared with another copy, unresolved V genes explain less than half, and the rest is unexplained. The V and J calls and clone size come from that table; D and trimming were worked out from the DNA. Present in this sample are about 98,000 clones, roughly 70% of which were seen just once. The ten most abundant clones make up about 2.5% of the sample.

Based on the germline V gene, the CDR1 and CDR2 sequences are SNHLY and FYNNEI. The CDR3 runs 12 residues from the cysteine to the phenylalanine. Only the CDR3 DNA stays, 36 bases, in frame from base 1. V has 6 bases trimmed and J has 11 bases trimmed; junction bases matching no gene number 9. The cohort was made up of roughly 670 healthy bone marrow donors. Cohort members were all nominally healthy when sampled, although unrecorded immune exposures were likely present. The donor tested CMV seronegative, placing the donor among the roughly 350 seronegative members of the cohort. A peripheral blood sample was collected from each donor, and TCR beta sequencing was performed on peripheral blood mononuclear cells. The Qiagen DNeasy Blood Extraction Kit was used to extract genomic DNA from the blood cell samples. This sample is drawn from a study of cytomegalovirus exposure and HLA in healthy donors (dated by TCRdb to between 2016 and 2019). General notes on the study: In an earlier analysis of fewer than 750 of the donors, roughly 300 Gb of sequence data and 120 million or so unique TCR beta sequences from 180 million or so T cells were reported. An earlier analysis of around 580 of the donors used high-throughput TCR beta sequencing to judge whether each TCR beta V gene segment behaved as functional or pseudogenic. Class I and class II HLA loci were covered by the typing at four-digit resolution. The study combined high-throughput TCR immunosequencing, statistical association of individual TCRs with disease status, and machine learning to predict cytomegalovirus infection status. All discovery cohort repertoires had been generated using a single sequencing platform. The study used immunosequencing to profile the T cell repertoires of under 700 subjects and linked those repertoires to cytomegalovirus serostatus. The later analysis used no new phenotypic data to find candidate immune exposures, relying instead on TCR beta sequences and their occurrence across donors. A separate validation cohort of some 130 different subjects was used in addition to the approximately 670-subject first cohort. Genome-wide SNP genotypes for about 65% of the 666 donors were used in a later genetic analysis, which treated that subset as a discovery cohort. To study patterns of TCR occurrence, a later analysis re-analyzed previously published TCR beta repertoires from more than 550 donors and added high-resolution HLA genotyping. Several DR-DQ haplotypes were handled as single units for association and clustering because linkage in the cohort was strong. The study aimed to test whether signatures of past pathogen exposure could be identified by cataloging public T cell receptors. Of the approximately 400 genotyped donors, roughly 80% were placed in the genetic ancestry cluster associated with self-reported Caucasian donors. Typing coverage varied by locus: roughly 629-640 donors for A, B, C, DRB1 and DQB1; approximately 560 for DQA1; more than 600 for DPA1; around 450 for DPB1. Alongside the repertoire data, information on donor age, sex, ethnicity and CMV serostatus was compiled. Roughly 300 gigabases of sequencing data and around 80 million unique TCR sequences made up an early release that covered approximately 700 HLA-typed donors. On average, 235,054 unique TCR beta nucleotide sequences were sequenced per donor among 300 to 500 genotyped donors of the cohort, with roughly 20% of those sequences being non-productive.

The research as a whole found: In a later analysis, around 17,000 TCR beta sequences were associated with specific HLA alleles at a false discovery rate of 0.05. Compared with the roughly 700-donor mean, donors in an Asian-associated ancestry cluster had fewer N-insertions in productive TCRs, according to a later genetic analysis. Across donors, most TCR sequences were observed very rarely, whereas some public TCRs were present in many individuals. It was suggested by the authors that the approach could potentially be generalized to other disease states and immunological phenotypes. In this cohort, only TCR beta chains were sequenced, and detectable features were limited by the absence of alpha or paired-chain data. According to a later analysis, most CMV-associated TCR beta chains appeared to be HLA-restricted, and the HLA associations seemed to be driven largely by CMV exposure. Cytomegalovirus status was reported to be diagnosed by the classifier with high specificity and sensitivity in both the original and validation cohorts. Presence/absence analyses assumed roughly uniform sequencing depth across donors, an assumption that may not hold. In a later analysis, HLA-associated TCR beta chains were found to be more clonally expanded and to have lower generation probabilities than equally common non-associated chains. Some IMGT-functional V segments, including TRBV6-2 and TRBV6-3, could not be distinguished by the 87-base-pair reads and were therefore excluded. A few of the identified cytomegalovirus-associated TCR beta chains were confirmed in vitro to be specific for cytomegalovirus antigens. A further reported finding was that TCR beta sequences accurately predicted the HLA-A and HLA-B alleles for most subjects in the first cohort. According to a later analysis, parvovirus B19, influenza, CMV and Epstein-Barr virus appeared linked to several top co-occurrence clusters. Because HLA typing was missing for some donors at each locus, association tests included only the typed subset. Strong co-occurrence of HLA alleles, especially DR and DQ, made assigning TCR associations to individual alleles difficult. The sequencing pipeline was judged likely to have produced a cluster of highly shared sequence variants as a technical artifact. A later analysis found that TCR association rates varied across HLA loci, with DRB1 alleles showing the most associated TCRs and HLA-C alleles the fewest. A later genetic analysis associated a missense DCLRE1C variant with V-gene and J-gene trimming of TCR beta chains, and an independent cohort replicated the association. An earlier analysis of roughly 570 of the donors showed that most TCR beta V segments appeared in productive rearrangements either about 90% or about 30% of the time, which broadly matched IMGT annotations. The only immune exposure information available for the cohort was CMV serostatus. Because counts were too low, around 18 rarely observed V segments, including chromosome 9 orphons, were left out of the earlier analysis of 587 of the donors. In the study, 164 TCR beta chains were listed as associated with cytomegalovirus. Correlated functional status among segregating V segments might reflect linkage disequilibrium, but an unknown experimental factor could not be ruled out.

Here the chain combines TRBV2 and TRBJ1-1; the junction holds 7 bases that match TRBD1. Sequenced input: PBMCs. This receptor was taken from a man aged 50 or older in good health and CMV-seronegative. The sequenced DNA is TGTGCCAGCAGGTACAGGGGTCCGCGGGCTTTCTTT. Protein translation: CASRYRGPRAFF.